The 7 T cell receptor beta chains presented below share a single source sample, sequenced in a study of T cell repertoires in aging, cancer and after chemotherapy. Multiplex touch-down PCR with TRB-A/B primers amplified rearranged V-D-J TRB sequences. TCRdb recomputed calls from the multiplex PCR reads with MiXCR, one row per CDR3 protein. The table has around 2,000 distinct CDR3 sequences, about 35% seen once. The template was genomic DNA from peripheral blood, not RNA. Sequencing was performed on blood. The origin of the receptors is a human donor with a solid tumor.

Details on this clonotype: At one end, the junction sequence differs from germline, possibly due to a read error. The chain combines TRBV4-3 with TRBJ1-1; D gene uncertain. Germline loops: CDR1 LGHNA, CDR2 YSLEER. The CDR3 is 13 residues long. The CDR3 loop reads CASSPQRNTKAFF. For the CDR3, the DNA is TGCGCCAGCAGCCCCCAGAGGAACACTAAAGCTTTCTTT.

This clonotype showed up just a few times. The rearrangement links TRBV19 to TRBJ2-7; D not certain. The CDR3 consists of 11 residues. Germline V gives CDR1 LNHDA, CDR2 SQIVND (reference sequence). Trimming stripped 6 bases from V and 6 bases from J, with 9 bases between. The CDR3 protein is CASRTTTEQYF. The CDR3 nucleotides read TGTGCCAGTAGGACGACCACCGAGCAGTACTTC.

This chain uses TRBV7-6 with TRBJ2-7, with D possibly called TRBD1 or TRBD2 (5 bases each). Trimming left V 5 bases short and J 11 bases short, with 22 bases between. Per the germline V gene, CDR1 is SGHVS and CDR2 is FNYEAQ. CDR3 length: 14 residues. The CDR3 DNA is TGTGCCAGCAGCCCACAACCGGGACGGGGATTTAAGTACTTC. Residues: CASSPQPGRGFKYF.

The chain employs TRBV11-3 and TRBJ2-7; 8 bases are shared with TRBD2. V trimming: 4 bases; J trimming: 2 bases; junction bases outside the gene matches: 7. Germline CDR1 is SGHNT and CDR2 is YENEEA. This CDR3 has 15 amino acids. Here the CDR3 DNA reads TGTGCCAGCAGCTCCTTAGCGGGGAGAACCTACGAGCAGTACTTC. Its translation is CASSSLAGRTYEQYF.

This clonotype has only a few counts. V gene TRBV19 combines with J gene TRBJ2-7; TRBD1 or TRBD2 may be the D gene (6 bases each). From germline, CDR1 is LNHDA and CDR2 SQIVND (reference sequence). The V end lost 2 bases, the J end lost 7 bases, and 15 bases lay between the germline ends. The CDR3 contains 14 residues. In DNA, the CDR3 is TGTGCCAGTAGTATACGGTCGGGGGCGTGGGAGCAGTACTTC. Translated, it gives CASSIRSGAWEQYF.

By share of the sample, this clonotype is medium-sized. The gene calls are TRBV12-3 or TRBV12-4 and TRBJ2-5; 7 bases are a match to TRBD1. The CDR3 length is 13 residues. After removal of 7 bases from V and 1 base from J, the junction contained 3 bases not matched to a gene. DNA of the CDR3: TGTGCCAGCAAGGGGACAGTCCAAGAGACCCAGTACTTC. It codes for CASKGTVQETQYF.

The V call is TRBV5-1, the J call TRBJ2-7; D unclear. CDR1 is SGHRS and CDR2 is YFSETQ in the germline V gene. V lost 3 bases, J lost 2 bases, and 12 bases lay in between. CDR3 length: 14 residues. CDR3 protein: CASSSPTGPYEQYF. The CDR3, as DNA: TGCGCCAGCAGCTCGCCGACTGGCCCCTACGAGCAGTACTTC.